Presented here are 22 T cell receptor beta chains from one specimen sequenced in a study of T-cell memory formation after mild COVID-19. TCRdb processed the 5' RACE reads anew with MiXCR; each CDR3 protein has one entry. Altogether fewer than 250,000 distinct CDR3 sequences are present, 15% to 17% being singletons, with the ten largest covering more than 2%. The sequencing sample was made of PBMCs or a T cell subset sorted from them (not recorded which). All receptors come from an adult woman who had mild COVID-19 (a few samples of this study predate the infection). Cell type and time point are not known.

The rearrangement joins TRBV24-1 to TRBJ2-1; 10 nucleotides line up with TRBD2. Germline V gives CDR1 KGHDR, CDR2 SFDVKD. The CDR3 is 13 residues long. Trimming cost V 6 bases and J 8 bases; bases outside gene matches: 3. Here the CDR3 DNA reads TGTGCCACCAGTAGCGGGAGGGCCGATGAGCAGTTCTTC. As protein: CATSSGRADEQFF.

There are many counts of this clonotype. The rearrangement joins TRBV6-5 to TRBJ1-6; 8 nucleotides align to TRBD1. With 6 bases clipped from V and 3 bases from J, the junction kept 7 bases outside the gene matches. CDR3 length: 16 residues. From germline, CDR1 is MNHEY and CDR2 SVGAGI. The CDR3 DNA is TGTGCCAGCAGCCCCCGGACAGGGCACTATAATTCACCCCTCCACTTT. It codes for CASSPRTGHYNSPLHF.

The CDR3 DNA reads as TGTGCCAGCAGCTGGAAGGGGGACTATGGCTACACCTTC. It translates to CASSWKGDYGYTF. The chain carries TRBV7-2 and TRBJ1-2; TRBD1 is a possible D gene (6 bases). The CDR3 covers 13 residues. The V end lost 4 bases, the J end lost 3 bases, and 9 bases lay between the germline ends. Germline CDR1 SGHTA, CDR2 FQGNSA. Filled out from reference TRBV7-2 and TRBJ1-2, the complete variable domain reads GAGVSQSPSNKVTEKGKDVELRCDPISGHTALYWYRQSLGQGLEFLIYFQGNSAPDKSGLPSDRFSAERTGGSVSTLTIQRTQQEDSAVYLCASSWKGDYGYTFGSGTRLTVV.

Many counts were recorded for this clonotype. V is TRBV12-3 or TRBV12-4 and J is TRBJ2-1; D possibly corresponds to TRBD2 (5 bases). This CDR3 spans 15 amino acids. V was clipped by 4 bases and J by 0 bases, with 10 bases between them. The CDR3, as DNA: TGTGCCAGCAGTTACGGACTCTCCTCCTACAATGAGCAGTTCTTC. It codes for CASSYGLSSYNEQFF.

The rearrangement uses TRBV7-9 and TRBJ1-2, with 10 bases lining up with TRBD1. The V segment lost 5 bases and the J segment 4 bases; nucleotides outside the gene matches: 7. The CDR3 sequence is 15 residues long. CDR1 SEHNR and CDR2 FQNEAQ come from the germline V gene (reference sequence). DNA for the CDR3: TGTGCCAGCAGCCTCCGACAGGGGGCTGGCTATGGCTACACCTTC. Protein sequence: CASSLRQGAGYGYTF.

This clonotype has just a few counts. Here the CDR3 DNA reads TGTGCCAGCAGTCAACAGCGTGCAACTAATGAAAAACTGTTTTTT. It codes for CASSQQRATNEKLFF. V usage is TRBV6-1 and J usage is TRBJ1-4, with D unclear. The length of the CDR3 is 15 residues. Looked up from germline, CDR1 is MNHNS and CDR2 is SASEGT. Trimming shortened V by 5 bases and J by 0 bases, and 10 bases separated the two germline ends.

The CDR3 DNA reads as TGTGCCAGCAGTTACTCGGGGAAGACAGGGAGCTCCTACGAGCAGTACTTC. As protein: CASSYSGKTGSSYEQYF. V is TRBV6-2 or TRBV6-3 and J is TRBJ2-7; TRBD1 agrees at 7 bases. V was clipped by 0 bases and J by 0 bases; unmatched bases: 8. CDR1 MNHEY and CDR2 SVGEGT come from the germline V gene. The CDR3 extends over 17 amino acids.

This clonotype turned up a few times. V and J are TRBV20-1 and TRBJ2-2; 9 bases map to TRBD2. The CDR3 covers 12 residues. V dropped 6 bases and J dropped 7; count of bases not matched to a gene: 3. CDR1 DFQATT and CDR2 SNEGSKA come from the germline V gene (reference sequence). DNA for the CDR3: TGCAGTGCCCTGCGGGGGGGCGGGGAGCTGTTTTTT. Translated, it gives CSALRGGGELFF.

V gene TRBV7-2 combines with J gene TRBJ1-1; 7 bases are shared with TRBD1. CDR3 size: 13 residues. Per the germline V gene, CDR1 is SGHTA and CDR2 is FQGNSA. V shed 5 bases and J 3 bases; nucleotides not matched to a gene: 3. The CDR3 sequence is CASSGRGDTEAFF. The CDR3 nucleotides read TGTGCCAGCAGCGGCAGGGGGGACACTGAAGCTTTCTTT.

This clonotype was detected a few times. V and J are TRBV9 and TRBJ2-1; 9 bases map to TRBD2. The CDR3 totals 15 residues. Germline CDR1 SGDLS, CDR2 YYNGEE. V trimming: 0 bases; J trimming: 9 bases; junction bases outside the gene matches: 7. In DNA form, the CDR3 reads TGTGCCAGCAGCGTAGCGCTAGCGGGAAATAGTGAGCAGTTCTTC. Its translation: CASSVALAGNSEQFF.

This clonotype has just a few counts. The V gene is TRBV20-1, the J gene TRBJ1-1; 7 nucleotides line up with TRBD1. Trimming cost V 0 bases and J 0 bases; bases outside gene matches: 7. CDR1 DFQATT and CDR2 SNEGSKA come from the germline V gene (reference sequence). The length of the CDR3 is 16 residues. CDR3 loop: CSARDLTDRLNTEAFF. The CDR3 nucleotides are TGCAGTGCTAGAGATTTAACGGACAGGCTGAACACTGAAGCTTTCTTT.

CDR3: CASSADLGTGAYGYTF. Written as DNA, the CDR3 is TGTGCCAGCAGTGCGGATCTCGGGACAGGGGCCTATGGCTACACCTTC. The chain is built from TRBV6-1 and TRBJ1-2; 10 bases match TRBD1. After removal of 4 bases from V and 4 bases from J, the junction contained 9 bases not matched to a gene. The germline CDR1 and CDR2 sequences are MNHNS and SASEGT. This CDR3 has 16 amino acids.

The V call is TRBV12-3 or TRBV12-4, the J call TRBJ1-1, with 8 bases that match TRBD1. The CDR3 is 16 residues long. The junction had 6 bases not matched to a gene; V was cut back by 3 bases and J by 0 bases. CDR3 DNA: TGTGCCAGCAGTTTCCGACAGGGGACGGTGAACACTGAAGCTTTCTTT. It translates to CASSFRQGTVNTEAFF.

The chain is built from TRBV25-1 and TRBJ2-3; 12 bases map to TRBD2. This CDR3 is 14 amino acids long. The J segment lost 5 bases and the V segment lost 9 bases, leaving 6 bases of the junction unmatched. CDR1 is MGHDK and CDR2 is SYGVNS in the germline V gene. CDR3 DNA: TGTGCCAGTTCTCTAGCGGGGGGGCGAGATACGCAGTATTTT. Translated, it gives CASSLAGGRDTQYF.

This clonotype occurred many times. The genes are TRBV5-4 and TRBJ2-7; TRBD1 matches 8 bases. Trimming at V came to 6 bases and at J to 3 bases, leaving 11 bases not matched to a gene. This CDR3 has 15 amino acids. Germline assignment: CDR1 SGHNT and CDR2 YYREEE (reference sequence). For the CDR3, the DNA is TGTGCCAGCACCCATTCAGGGGGCGACGGCTACGAGCAGTACTTC. It translates to CASTHSGGDGYEQYF.

The table lists this clonotype with a few counts. The chain combines TRBV2 with TRBJ2-5; unclear D gene. This CDR3 is built from 13 residues. In germline, CDR1 is SNHLY, CDR2 FYNNEI. Trimming took 4 bases from V and 2 from J, leaving 8 bases between them. CDR3 protein: CASSGDGQETQYF. CDR3 nucleotide sequence: TGTGCCAGCAGTGGTGATGGGCAAGAGACCCAGTACTTC.

In its sample, this clonotype was seen many times. The chain couples TRBV7-2 to TRBJ2-3, with D unclear. The CDR3 contains 15 residues. Germline V gene data show CDR1 as SGHTA and CDR2 as FQGNSA. V lost 2 bases to trimming and J lost 4 bases, with 13 bases between them. CDR3: CASSLTRQAADTQYF. CDR3 DNA: TGTGCCAGCAGCTTAACCCGGCAGGCGGCAGATACGCAGTATTTT.

The chain links TRBV12-3 or TRBV12-4 to TRBJ1-2; TRBD1 aligns across 8 bases. Unmatched junction bases numbered 7, after V lost 6 bases and J lost 4 bases. The CDR3 is 14 amino acids. DNA of the CDR3: TGTGCCAGCAGGCAGGGGGCCGGCGTCTATGGCTACACCTTC. This sequence encodes CASRQGAGVYGYTF.

This clonotype was observed a handful of times. This chain joins TRBV5-6 and TRBJ2-7, with 7 bases that match TRBD1. V was pared by 2 bases and J by 2 bases, with 10 bases of the junction left unmatched. CDR1 is SGHDT, CDR2 YYEEEE, per germline. The CDR3 sequence is 16 residues long. The CDR3 spells CASSFYSTGSPYEQYF. The CDR3 DNA is TGTGCCAGCAGCTTCTACTCGACAGGGTCTCCCTACGAGCAGTACTTC.

In this sample, this clonotype turned up many times. The chain has TRBV5-1 and TRBJ1-4; no clear D gene. This CDR3 region has 15 residues. Per the germline V gene, CDR1 is SGHRS and CDR2 is YFSETQ. V dropped 2 bases and J dropped 0 bases, with 8 bases sitting between them. The CDR3 reads CASSLSSATNEKLFF. The CDR3 DNA sequence: TGCGCCAGCAGCTTATCGAGTGCAACTAATGAAAAACTGTTTTTT.

This clonotype came up many times. J is TRBJ2-2 and V is TRBV5-1; TRBD1 aligns across 11 bases. V dropped 0 bases and J dropped 6; count of bases not matched to a gene: 7. Germline V lookup: CDR1 SGHRS, CDR2 YFSETQ. The length of the CDR3 is 17 residues. Here the CDR3 reads CASSLDLPGQGAGELFF. The CDR3, as DNA: TGCGCCAGCAGCTTGGACCTACCGGGACAGGGGGCCGGGGAGCTGTTTTTT.

The CDR3 region is CASSHGGQMNTEAFF. The CDR3 DNA sequence: TGCGCCAGCAGCCATGGGGGACAGATGAACACTGAAGCTTTCTTT. The chain has TRBV4-1 and TRBJ1-1, with 7 bases that match TRBD1. V shed 3 bases and J 0 bases; nucleotides not matched to a gene: 4. The CDR3 contains 15 residues. The V gene's germline CDR1 is MGHRA and CDR2 YSYEKL.